A selection of T cell receptor beta chains follows, all from one sample in a study of technical replicates of blood from a handful of donors. The data were produced by immunoSEQ multiplex PCR, yet TCRdb's version contains in-frame clones alone and is incomplete. The sample lists tens of thousands of clones, 94% occurring once. Source material: T cells isolated from PBMCs. These receptors came from a human donor in good health. Each CDR3 is given with its conserved first and last residue. Each record gives: D gene, clone size, J gene, V gene, CDR3 DNA, CDR3 protein. The D gene is left open where the match is weak. Part of the rows lack a size; the others show once, few, many or a class for expanded clones.

- once TRBJ1-5 TRBV6-5 TGTGCCAGCAGAGGACAGTTCAATCAGCCCCAGCATTTT CASRGQFNQPQHF
- - TRBJ2-3 TRBV10-1 TGCGCCAGCAGCTCGTCTCCCCCTAGCGCTAACCGGGGGAAGACTTACAGCACAGATACGCAGTATTTT CASSSSPPSANRGKTYSTDTQYF
- - TRBJ2-1 TRBV4-1 TGCGCCAGCAGCCAAGGGGACGGGAGAAGGTCCTACAATGAGCAGTTCTTC CASSQGDGRRSYNEQFF
TRBD1 - TRBJ2-2 TRBV5-6 TGTGCCAGCAGCTTTGGGACAGCAAACACCGGGGAGCTGTTTTTT CASSFGTANTGELFF
- - TRBJ1-1 TRBV11-2 TGTGCCAGCAGCTACAGCCGCACTGAAGCTTTCTTT CASSYSRTEAFF
TRBD2 - TRBJ2-7 TRBV27 TGTGCCAGCAGTTCCCAAGGCGGGGGGGCCCTCGAGCAGTACTTC CASSSQGGGALEQYF
TRBD2 - TRBJ2-3 TRBV28 TGTGCCAGCGGGGGGTTGGGCGGGAGCCTGTATTTT CASGGLGGSLYF
- - TRBJ2-1 TRBV27 TGTGCCAGCAGTTTATCATACAACACAGGGCAGCAGCAGTTCTTC CASSLSYNTGQQQFF
- - TRBJ1-2 TRBV29-1 TGCAGCGTTGAGGCGGAAACCAACTATGGCTACACCTTC CSVEAETNYGYTF
TRBD1 - TRBJ1-5 TRBV4-1 TGCGCCAGCAGCCAAGAGACAGGGTTGGATCAGCCCCAGCATTTT CASSQETGLDQPQHF
- once TRBJ2-1 TRBV6-6 TGTGCCAGCAGTTACTCTTTCCCGTACAATGAGCAGTTCTTC CASSYSFPYNEQFF
- - TRBJ1-2 TRBV28 TGTGCCAGCAGTTCGGGAGGGGTACAGGTTGTTAACTATGGCTACACCTTC CASSSGGVQVVNYGYTF
- - TRBJ1-2 TRBV2 TGTGCCAGCAGTGTACTGGACAGTCCGACGACCTATGGCTACACCTTC CASSVLDSPTTYGYTF
- once TRBJ1-1 TRBV15 TGTGCCACCCGGACGGGGAAAGTCTTCACTGAAGCTTTCTTT CATRTGKVFTEAFF
- - TRBJ1-4 TRBV4-1 TGCGCCAGCAGCCGTGACCCGGGGTCCGGTGAAAAACTGTTTTTT CASSRDPGSGEKLFF